This T cell receptor (beta chain) was found in a study of blood T cell repertoires in COVID-19. Germline V lookup: CDR1 LGHNA, CDR2 YSLEER. The CDR3 covers 13 residues. The V and J ends lost 3 bases and 6 bases respectively, with 10 bases between them. Authors' methods: Reference gene primers were amplified, and this amplification served to estimate nucleated cell counts. This table comes from immunoSEQ multiplex PCR, and its TCRdb copy is limited to in-frame clones, with some not included. V and J calls and clone size are those listed in that table; D and trimming were worked out from the DNA. The sample shows 130,000 to 150,000 clones, 80% to 90% of them seen only once.

The chain joins TRBV4-3 to TRBJ2-3; D possibly corresponds to TRBD1 (5 bases). The sample consisted of peripheral blood. The receptor's source is a human donor with acute or convalescent COVID-19. The donor label of this sample is uncertain. The CDR3 region is CASSHRPGDTQYF. CDR3 bases: TGCGCCAGCAGCCACCGACCAGGGGATACGCAGTATTTT.